This T cell receptor (beta chain) was captured in a study of T cells expressing NK-cell markers. The CDR3 is 16 residues long. Germline lookup yields CDR1 SGHDN and CDR2 FVKESK. One entry per CDR3 protein, without DNA, is what TCRdb gives after re-calling the 5' RACE reads. The sample table includes some 410,000 distinct CDR3 sequences. The sequencing input was blood T cells: a sorted CD56 or NKG2C T cell subset, CD4+ or CD8+ T cells, or bulk PBMC T cells (not recorded which). The TCR comes from a woman aged 18 to 75 in good health. The rearrangement uses TRBV14 and TRBJ2-7; lacking DNA, the TRBD2 call made by TCRdb goes unchecked. CDR3 amino acids: CASSLGLAGLSYEQYF.